This T cell receptor (beta chain) was sequenced for a study of shared clonotypes between healthy human individuals. Study-level findings and limits: Naive CD4 clonotype sharing across several donors was around 5%.

Note on this clone: What it binds is not known.

Naive CD8 cells comprised CD45RO-negative, CCR7-positively selected cells, excluding terminally differentiated effector memory CD45RA+ cells. Nashville, Tennessee was home to all donors, who were Caucasian adults. V shed 0 bases and J 5 bases; nucleotides not matched to a gene: 19. CDR1 is MGHRA and CDR2 is YSYEKL in the germline V gene. The CDR3 has 19 residues. Generated by immunoSEQ multiplex PCR, the TCRdb table keeps only in-frame clones and is missing some. The sample records about 2.1 million clones, roughly 95% being singletons. This chain links TRBV4-1 with TRBJ2-7; the match to TRBD2 covers 7 bases. The sequence derives from a man aged 18 to 35 in good health. Some clones in this sample may be carry-over from other donors' samples. Sequenced material: naive CD8+ T cells from PBMCs. CDR3 amino acids: CASSQEPSRRGGSINEQYF. CDR3 nucleotides: TGCGCCAGCAGCCAAGAACCCTCTAGACGGGGCGGGAGTATCAACGAGCAGTACTTC.